This passage covers 8 T cell receptor beta chains from one sample sequenced in a study of blood T cell repertoires in COVID-19. Generated by immunoSEQ multiplex PCR, the TCRdb table keeps only in-frame clones and is missing some. The table has about 120,000 clones, around 85% seen once. The source material was peripheral blood. The origin of the receptors is a human donor in a cohort sampled during active COVID-19.

This chain uses TRBV7-3 with TRBJ1-2, with TRBD1 matching over 8 bases. V dropped 5 bases and J dropped 6; count of bases not matched to a gene: 5. In germline, CDR1 is SGHTA, CDR2 FQGTGA. The CDR3 totals 13 residues. CDR3 in amino acids: CASSPGGRNGYTF. The DNA of the CDR3 is TGTGCCAGCAGCCCAGGGGGCAGGAATGGCTACACCTTC.

The chain has TRBV11-2 and TRBJ1-2; D uncertain. Trimming left V 1 base short and J 7 bases short, with 13 bases between. CDR1 and CDR2 from the germline V gene are SGHAT and FQNNGV. CDR3 size: 14 residues. The CDR3 DNA follows: TGTGCCAGCAGCTTAGGACGAGGAGTGGGTGGCTACACCTTC. Translated: CASSLGRGVGGYTF.

The rearrangement uses TRBV4-3 and TRBJ2-3; a weak D match, TRBD2 (7 bases). The germline V and J ends were trimmed by 5 bases and 3 bases, with 15 bases remaining between them. The germline V gene encodes CDR1 LGHNA and CDR2 YSLEER. The CDR3 totals 15 residues. The CDR3 loop is CASSARGGTTDTQYF. The CDR3 nucleotides are TGCGCCAGCAGCGCGAGGGGGGGCACGACAGATACGCAGTATTTT.

The CDR3 spells CASSYSNGAYNEQFF. For the CDR3, the DNA is TGTGCCAGCAGTTACTCGAACGGGGCCTACAATGAGCAGTTCTTC. This chain connects TRBV6-2 or TRBV6-3 to TRBJ2-1; maybe TRBD2 (5 bases). Trimming removed 0 bases at V and 2 bases at J, with 8 bases between. This CDR3 comprises 15 residues. Germline lookup yields CDR1 MNHEY and CDR2 SVGEGT.

The CDR3 DNA reads as TGTGCCAGCAAATCCGCAGGGGGCGCGAAAGATACGCAGTATTTT. Amino acid sequence: CASKSAGGAKDTQYF. This sequence joins TRBV6-5 and TRBJ2-3; 8 bases map to TRBD1. The ends lost 7 bases at V and 5 bases at J; junction bases unmatched: 11. The CDR3 has 15 amino acids. From germline, CDR1 is MNHEY and CDR2 SVGAGI.

The rearrangement uses TRBV18 and TRBJ2-1; 7 bases line up with TRBD1. With 3 bases clipped from V and 11 bases from J, the junction kept 4 bases outside the gene matches. This CDR3 region has 12 residues. Germline V lookup: CDR1 KGHSH, CDR2 LQKENI. This CDR3 is CASSPMTGKQFF. The CDR3 nucleotides read TGTGCCAGCTCACCTATGACAGGGAAGCAGTTCTTC. Drawing the rest from reference TRBV18 and TRBJ2-1, the complete variable domain is NAGVMQNPRHLVRRRGQEARLRCSPMKGHSHVYWYRQLPEEGLKFMVYLQKENIIDESGMPKERFSAEFPKEGPSILRIQQVVRGDSAAYFCASSPMTGKQFFGPGTRLTVL.

The genes are TRBV6-5 and TRBJ2-2, with D possibly matching TRBD2 (5 bases). V was shortened by 6 bases and J by 7 bases, with 18 bases between the two germline ends. This CDR3 comprises 15 residues. The germline V gene encodes CDR1 MNHEY and CDR2 SVGAGI. For the CDR3, the DNA is TGTGCCAGCAGGTCCCAGTCCGGGGTCGACGGGGAGCTGTTTTTT. Translating it yields CASRSQSGVDGELFF.

The chain is built from TRBV18 and TRBJ1-1, with a tentative D call TRBD1 (5 bases). From germline, CDR1 is KGHSH and CDR2 LQKENI. This CDR3 region has 15 residues. V was shortened by 0 bases and J by 6 bases, with 14 bases between the two germline ends. The CDR3, as DNA: TGTGCCAGCTCACCACCGGCAGGAGGGGTCGCTGAAGCTTTCTTT. Its translation is CASSPPAGGVAEAFF.